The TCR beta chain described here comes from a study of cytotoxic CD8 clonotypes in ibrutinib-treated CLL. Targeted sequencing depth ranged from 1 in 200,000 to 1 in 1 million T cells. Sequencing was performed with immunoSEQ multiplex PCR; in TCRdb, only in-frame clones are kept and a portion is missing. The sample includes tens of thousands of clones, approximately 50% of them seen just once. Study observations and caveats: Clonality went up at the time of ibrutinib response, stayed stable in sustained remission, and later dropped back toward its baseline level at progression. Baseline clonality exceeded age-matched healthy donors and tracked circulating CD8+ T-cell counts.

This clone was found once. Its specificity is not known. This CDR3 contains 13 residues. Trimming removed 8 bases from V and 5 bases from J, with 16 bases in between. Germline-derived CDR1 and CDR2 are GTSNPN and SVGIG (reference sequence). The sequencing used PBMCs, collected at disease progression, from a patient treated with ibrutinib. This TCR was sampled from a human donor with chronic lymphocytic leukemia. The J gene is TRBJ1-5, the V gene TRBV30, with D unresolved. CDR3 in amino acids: CATSSGIDQPQHF. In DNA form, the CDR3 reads TGTGCCACCTCGTCCGGGATCGATCAGCCCCAGCATTTT.